This T cell receptor beta chain was sequenced during a study of blood T cell repertoires in COVID-19. Study details: Specimens from acute and convalescent COVID-19 originated in the United States, Italy and Spain. From T cells, B-cell-depleted T cells, or PBMCs came the material, which was cDNA or gDNA.

Trimming removed 1 base from V and 0 bases from J, with 17 bases in between. Germline CDR1 reads SGHRS; CDR2 reads YFSETQ. The length of the CDR3 is 17 residues. Methods used by the authors: Nucleated cell number was recorded as an estimate derived from reference gene primer amplification. Using immunoSEQ multiplex PCR, the repertoire was profiled, and TCRdb retains in-frame clones only, with some absent. V and J calls and clone size come straight from that table; D and trimming were deduced from the DNA. The table records more than 100,000 clones, about four fifths of them present only once. The sample was peripheral blood. The TCR originated in a woman in her forties or fifties with acute or convalescent COVID-19. The chain recombines TRBV5-1 with TRBJ2-7; D is possibly TRBD2 (6 bases). This chain's CDR3 is CASSLQTSAGSSYEQYF. The CDR3 DNA follows: TGCGCCAGCAGCTTGCAAACCTCGGCGGGGAGCTCCTACGAGCAGTACTTC.